This T cell receptor (beta chain) was recovered during a study of T cells after yellow fever vaccination. TCRdb recomputed calls from the 5' RACE reads with MiXCR, one row per CDR3 protein. The table has 200,000 to 300,000 distinct CDR3 sequences, around 13% seen once. This clonotype turned up a few times. Trimming removed 2 bases at V and 0 bases at J, with 8 bases between. The CDR3 extends over 14 amino acids. This material consisted of CD4+ T cells sorted from PBMCs, taken 45 days after the yellow fever booster vaccination. The rearrangement joins TRBV12-3 or TRBV12-4 to TRBJ2-7; D not certain. The clonotype comes from a man aged 25-45 years who received the YFV17D yellow fever vaccine. The CDR3: CASSLRHSSYEQYF. The CDR3 nucleotides are TGTGCCAGCAGTTTAAGACATTCCTCCTACGAGCAGTACTTC.